The 32 T cell receptor beta chains below all came from one sample that was sequenced in a study of molecular identifiers for immune sequencing clone quantification. TCRdb processed the PCR reads anew with MiXCR; each CDR3 protein has one entry. The table records roughly 300,000 distinct CDR3 sequences, about 23% of them present only once. The sequenced material came from naive CD8+ T cells from blood, with Jurkat cell RNA spiked in. Subset: FACS-sorted CD8+CD4-CCR7+CD45RA+ naive T cells. The receptors here all came from a human donor in good health. Some libraries in this study had Jurkat cell RNA spiked in.

This clonotype was seen a few times. This sequence joins TRBV7-3 and TRBJ2-2, with no clear D. Germline CDR1 reads SGHTA; CDR2 reads FQGTGA. The CDR3 has 14 residues. The V end lost 2 bases, the J end lost 1 base, and 5 bases lay between the germline ends. The CDR3 protein is CASSLSKNTGELFF. CDR3 DNA: TGTGCCAGCAGCTTATCTAAGAACACCGGGGAGCTGTTTTTT.

This clonotype was recorded many times. This rearrangement joins TRBV12-3 or TRBV12-4 to TRBJ1-1, with a weak D call TRBD1 (6 bases). This CDR3 spans 14 amino acids. The V and J ends lost 6 bases and 1 base respectively, with 12 bases between them. This chain's CDR3 is CASSSTGTNTEAFF. The CDR3 DNA reads as TGTGCCAGCAGCTCCACAGGGACGAACACTGAAGCTTTCTTT.

Comments on this clonotype: As the CDR3 is not closed by the conserved phenylalanine or tryptophan, this likely results from a read error. The gene calls are TRBV2 and TRBJ2-1; tentative D call: TRBD1 (6 bases). The V end lost 8 bases, the J end lost 6 bases, and 20 bases lay between the germline ends. From germline, CDR1 is SNHLY and CDR2 FYNNEI. This CDR3 region has 15 residues. In DNA form, the CDR3 reads TGTGCCAGCGAAACAACCGCCGGACAGAGCAATGAGCAGTTCTTA. Amino acid sequence: CASETTAGQSNEQFL.

This clonotype came up many times. The chain uses TRBV9 and TRBJ2-2; D is undetermined. V lost 5 bases to trimming and J lost 3 bases, with 5 bases between them. This CDR3 has 12 residues. CDR1 is SGDLS, CDR2 YYNGEE, per germline. CDR3 in DNA: TGTGCCAGCAGTGCAGACACCGGGGAGCTGTTTTTT. Its protein is CASSADTGELFF. Combining the CDR3 with reference TRBV9 and TRBJ2-2 gives the whole variable domain DSGVTQTPKHLITATGQRVTLRCSPRSGDLSVYWYQQSLDQGLQFLIQYYNGEERAKGNILERFSAQQFPDLHSELNLSSLELGDSALYFCASSADTGELFFGEGSRLTVL.

This clonotype was detected many times. V usage is TRBV29-1 and J usage is TRBJ2-1; 13 bases agree with TRBD2. CDR3 size: 14 residues. The ends lost 2 bases at V and 8 bases at J; junction bases unmatched: 3. In germline, CDR1 is SQVTM, CDR2 ANQGSEA. The CDR3 sequence: CSVEPGLAGYEQFF. The CDR3 nucleotides are TGCAGCGTTGAACCGGGACTAGCGGGATATGAGCAGTTCTTC.

V and J are TRBV4-2 and TRBJ1-1; TRBD1 matches 9 bases. The CDR3 consists of 14 residues. In germline, CDR1 is LGHNA, CDR2 YNFKEQ. J gave up 8 bases and V 4 bases, and 8 bases lay outside the gene matches. CDR3 sequence: CASSPRTGDVEAFF. In nucleotides, the CDR3 is TGTGCCAGCAGCCCAAGGACAGGGGACGTGGAAGCTTTCTTT.

The gene calls are TRBV9 and TRBJ2-3, with D possibly matching TRBD2 (5 bases). Looked up from germline, CDR1 is SGDLS and CDR2 is YYNGEE. The V end was cut by 4 bases, the J end by 2 bases, with 17 bases between. The CDR3 runs to 16 residues. The CDR3 protein is CASSLAIRTHTDTQYF. In DNA form, the CDR3 reads TGTGCCAGCAGCCTGGCTATCCGGACTCACACAGATACGCAGTATTTT.

Worth noting for this clonotype: It may be a read error: a sequence one base away is much more abundant. J is TRBJ2-1 and V is TRBV30, with 7 bases matching TRBD1. Germline CDR1 GTSNPN, CDR2 SVGIG (reference sequence). This CDR3 is 11 amino acids long. Losses at the gene ends were 2 bases for V and 11 bases for J; bases not matched to a gene: 3. The CDR3 DNA sequence: TGTGCCTGGAGTCAGGGGGATAAGCAGTTCTTC. It codes for CAWSQGDKQFF.

The chain carries TRBV2 and TRBJ2-6; 7 bases fit TRBD1. The CDR3 runs 18 residues. Looked up from germline, CDR1 is SNHLY and CDR2 is FYNNEI. V was pared by 8 bases and J by 1 base, with 14 bases of the junction left unmatched. DNA for the CDR3: TGTGCCAGCGGGGGTCTGGGACAGTCTATTTCTGGGGCCAACGTCCTGACTTTC. It codes for CASGGLGQSISGANVLTF.

As regards this clonotype: A much larger clone is a single base away; this may be a read error. The chain joins TRBV7-8 to TRBJ2-2, with 8 bases matching TRBD2. This CDR3 spans 15 amino acids. Trimming cost V 0 bases and J 10 bases; bases outside gene matches: 7. The germline V gene encodes CDR1 SGHVS and CDR2 FQNEAQ. The CDR3 loop reads CASSLAAGGPQELFF. The CDR3 bases are TGTGCCAGCAGCTTAGCGGCGGGGGGACCACAGGAGCTGTTTTTT. Together with reference TRBV7-8 and TRBJ2-2, the CDR3 gives the full variable domain: GAGVSQSPRYKVAKRGQDVALRCDPISGHVSLFWYQQALGQGPEFLTYFQNEAQLDKSGLPSDRFFAERPEGSVSTLKIQRTQQEDSAVYLCASSLAAGGPQELFFGEGSRLTVL.

The table lists this clonotype with many counts. The chain joins TRBV29-1 to TRBJ1-3; D gene ambiguous. The CDR3 covers 12 residues. V was clipped by 5 bases and J by 3 bases, with 8 bases between them. The V gene's germline CDR1 is SQVTM and CDR2 ANQGSEA. The CDR3 reads CSVTYSGNTIYF. As DNA, the CDR3 is TGCAGCGTTACCTATAGTGGAAACACCATATATTTT.

On this clonotype itself: A much larger clone is a single base away; this may be a read error. This chain connects TRBV5-3 to TRBJ1-2, with a tentative D call TRBD1 (6 bases). TRBV5-3 is identified as an open reading frame with a role that is uncertain. The CDR3 is made up of 15 amino acids. The V and J ends lost 8 bases and 1 base respectively, with 18 bases between them. Written as DNA, the CDR3 is TGTGCCAGCATCCCCTTTGGGGGCAGTAACTATGGCTACACCTTC. Encoded protein: CASIPFGGSNYGYTF.

As for this clonotype: This could be a read error, since a much larger clone is one nucleotide away. The V call is TRBV5-1, the J call TRBJ1-4; tentatively, D is TRBD1 (5 bases). The CDR3 is made up of 15 amino acids. Germline CDR1 is SGHRS and CDR2 is YFSETQ. The CDR3: CASSSGGGSNEKLSF. CDR3 nucleotide sequence: TGCGCCAGCAGCTCCGGTGGGGGTTCTAATGAAAAACTGTCTTTT.

This clonotype came up many times. The rearrangement uses TRBV6-2 or TRBV6-3 and TRBJ2-7; no definite D call. V gave up 0 bases and J gave up 6 bases, with 3 bases separating them. The germline gives CDR1 MNHEY, CDR2 SVGEGT. The CDR3 extends over 11 amino acids. The CDR3 loop reads CASSYSAEQYF. The CDR3 DNA is TGTGCCAGCAGTTACTCGGCCGAGCAGTACTTC.

This clonotype has a count of ten or more. Here the CDR3 reads CSVDPGPHMNTEAFF. The CDR3 DNA reads TGCAGCGTTGACCCAGGGCCTCATATGAACACTGAAGCTTTCTTT. V usage is TRBV29-1 and J usage is TRBJ1-1, with D tentatively TRBD1 (5 bases). Trimming removed 3 bases from V and 0 bases from J, with 14 bases in between. The V gene's germline CDR1 is SQVTM and CDR2 ANQGSEA. This CDR3 contains 15 residues.

This clonotype was observed a handful of times. The chain joins TRBV29-1 to TRBJ2-7, with a possible D match to TRBD2 (6 bases). V was pared by 6 bases and J by 1 base, with 13 bases between. This CDR3 comprises 13 residues. Germline V gives CDR1 SQVTM, CDR2 ANQGSEA. The CDR3 DNA sequence: TGCAGCGTCGCATTGGGACTGTCCTACGAGCAGTACTTC. This sequence encodes CSVALGLSYEQYF.

The rearrangement joins TRBV18 to TRBJ2-5; 8 positions match TRBD1. Germline V lookup: CDR1 KGHSH, CDR2 LQKENI. Unmatched junction bases numbered 6, after V lost 3 bases and J lost 6 bases. The CDR3 has 14 residues. The CDR3 loop is CASSPGQGGKTQYF. CDR3 DNA sequence: TGTGCCAGCTCACCCGGACAGGGTGGAAAGACCCAGTACTTC.

The table lists this clonotype with a few counts. The genes are TRBV6-5 and TRBJ2-7; no definite D call. Trimming shortened V by 7 bases and J by 2 bases, and 15 bases separated the two germline ends. The germline V gene has CDR1 MNHEY and CDR2 SVGAGI. The CDR3 is 14 amino acids. The CDR3 sequence is CASIPRYGAYEQYF. The CDR3 region has the DNA TGTGCCAGCATTCCCCGGTATGGGGCCTACGAGCAGTACTTC.

This clonotype was observed many times. V and J are TRBV21-1 and TRBJ1-5; the table's D call of TRBD1 was not tested on the DNA. TRBV21-1 constitutes a pseudogene. The CDR3 consists of 14 residues. The CDR3 DNA reads TGTGCCAGCAGCGGGGGGGGAGTGAATCAGCCCCAGCATTTT. Translating it yields CASSGGGVNQPQHF.

For this clonotype: The CDR3 does not end in the conserved phenylalanine or tryptophan, so this is likely a read error. The limits of the CDR3 on the DNA are not certain, so only TCRdb's listed CDR3 is given. V and J are TRBV7-9 and TRBJ2-2; TRBD1 is the table's D call, not checked against the DNA. The CDR3 length is 12 residues, termini included. Looked up from germline, CDR1 is SEHNR and CDR2 is FQNEAQ (reference sequence). CDR3 in amino acids: CASRTVVGELLV.

The chain has TRBV7-6 and TRBJ2-5; 7 bases match TRBD2. CDR3 size: 16 residues. Per germline, CDR1 SGHVS and CDR2 FNYEAQ. Trimming took 5 bases from V and 1 from J; bases not matched to a gene: 10. The CDR3 DNA reads as TGTGCCAGCAGCCCATATCAAGCGGGGATCCAAGAGACCCAGTACTTC. This translates into CASSPYQAGIQETQYF.

The chain is built from TRBV6-2 or TRBV6-3 and TRBJ1-5; D might be TRBD1 (6 bases). The V end lost 7 bases, the J end lost 1 base, and 20 bases lay between the germline ends. The CDR3 has 17 amino acids. CDR1 and CDR2 (germline): MNHEY, SVGEGT. CDR3 coding DNA: TGTGCCAGCACTGGAGGGGGGGGCCGACTAAGCAATCAGCCCCAGCATTTT. The encoded protein is CASTGGGGRLSNQPQHF.

This clonotype was recorded many times. This rearrangement joins TRBV11-2 to TRBJ2-7, with D possibly matching TRBD1 (6 bases). Germline lookup yields CDR1 SGHAT and CDR2 FQNNGV. V lost 3 bases, J lost 5 bases, and 11 bases lay in between. This CDR3 has 13 amino acids. The CDR3, as DNA: TGTGCCAGCAGCTTCAGGGGTGTCCACGAGCAGTACTTC. This encodes CASSFRGVHEQYF.

The chain is built from TRBV11-2 and TRBJ2-1; D call uncertain. Trimming stripped 4 bases from V and 9 bases from J, with 10 bases between. The CDR3 has 12 residues. Germline-derived CDR1 and CDR2 are SGHAT and FQNNGV. CDR3 in DNA: TGTGCCAGCAGCTCCCTAAGTGGTGAGCAGTTCTTC. As protein: CASSSLSGEQFF.

J is TRBJ2-3 and V is TRBV7-9; D is ambiguous. Germline V CDR1 and CDR2: SEHNR, FQNEAQ (reference sequence). V was shortened by 8 bases and J by 2 bases, with 8 bases between the two germline ends. CDR3 length equals 12 residues. CDR3 sequence reads: CASGDNTDTQYF. In DNA, the CDR3 is TGTGCCAGCGGTGACAACACAGATACGCAGTATTTT.

This clonotype was seen at least ten times. This chain joins TRBV7-8 and TRBJ2-3; D gene uncertain. Germline CDR1 reads SGHVS; CDR2 reads FQNEAQ. V was trimmed by 0 bases and J by 2 bases, leaving 6 bases between them. CDR3 length: 14 amino acids. Here the CDR3 DNA reads TGTGCCAGCAGCTTAGCTCCTACCACAGATACGCAGTATTTT. Its protein product is CASSLAPTTDTQYF.

The chain links TRBV27 to TRBJ2-1, with TRBD1 as a possible D gene (6 bases). The CDR3 length is 15 residues. V was cut by 5 bases and J by 2 bases, with 13 bases left in between. CDR1 and CDR2 (germline): MNHEY, SMNVEV (reference sequence). The CDR3 spells CASSPATGTYNEQFF. The CDR3 DNA is TGTGCCAGCAGTCCCGCGACAGGAACCTACAATGAGCAGTTCTTC.

The table lists this clonotype with many counts. V gene TRBV2 combines with J gene TRBJ2-5, with a weak D call TRBD2 (7 bases). This CDR3 is 15 amino acids long. Germline CDR1 SNHLY, CDR2 FYNNEI. V was clipped by 4 bases and J by 1 base, with 13 bases between them. This chain's CDR3 is CASSVSAGAQETQYF. In DNA, the CDR3 is TGTGCCAGCAGTGTATCGGCGGGGGCCCAAGAGACCCAGTACTTC.

In the case of this clonotype: Compared with germline, one end of the junction differs, possibly owing to a read error. V gene TRBV4-3 combines with J gene TRBJ2-1; D ambiguous. The CDR3 spans 16 residues. The germline V gene encodes CDR1 LGHNA and CDR2 YSLEER. The DNA for the CDR3 is TGCGCCCGCAGCCAAGAAGGCCCGAGCTCCTACAATGAGCAGTTCTTC. Its translation: CARSQEGPSSYNEQFF.

About this clonotype: Likely a read error: the CDR3 ends without its conserved phenylalanine or tryptophan. V and J are TRBV7-6 and TRBJ2-3, with a possible D match to TRBD1 (5 bases). The germline V gene has CDR1 SGHVS and CDR2 FNYEAQ. The CDR3 spans 14 residues. Written as DNA, the CDR3 is TGTGCCGGCAGCTTATTCTGGGGCGCAGATACGCAGTATCTT. Protein: CAGSLFWGADTQYL.

Points on this clonotype: A much larger clone sits a single nucleotide away, making a read error possible. The chain has TRBV19 and TRBJ2-4; 8 bases match TRBD2. Germline values: CDR1 LNHDA, CDR2 SQIVND (reference sequence). The CDR3 has 14 residues. V gave up 9 bases and J gave up 1 base; unmatched junction bases: 5. CDR3 protein: CASSGGGAKNIQYF. The CDR3, as DNA: TGTGCCAGCAGCGGGGGTGGGGCCAAAAACATTCAGTACTTC.

The genes are TRBV19 and TRBJ2-7; the D is unclear. CDR1 LNHDA and CDR2 SQIVND come from the germline V gene (reference sequence). This CDR3 comprises 15 residues. Between the trimmed V and J ends, which lost 3 bases and 5 bases, there was a span of 17 bases. The CDR3 sequence: CASSILHASIDEQYF. CDR3 bases: TGTGCCAGTAGTATTTTACACGCCTCAATAGACGAGCAGTACTTC.